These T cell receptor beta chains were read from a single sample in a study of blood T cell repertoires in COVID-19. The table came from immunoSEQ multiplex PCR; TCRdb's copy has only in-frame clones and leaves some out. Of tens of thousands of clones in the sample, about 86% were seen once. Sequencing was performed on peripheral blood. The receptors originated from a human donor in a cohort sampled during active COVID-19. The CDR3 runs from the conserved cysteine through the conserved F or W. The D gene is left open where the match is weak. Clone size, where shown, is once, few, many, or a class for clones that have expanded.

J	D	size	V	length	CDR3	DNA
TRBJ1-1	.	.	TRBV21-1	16	CASRRRGTGGNTEAFF	TGTGCCAGCAGAAGGCGGGGGACAGGGGGAAACACTGAAGCTTTCTTT
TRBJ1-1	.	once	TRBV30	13	CAWRAQVNTEAFF	TGTGCCTGGAGGGCACAGGTGAACACTGAAGCTTTCTTT
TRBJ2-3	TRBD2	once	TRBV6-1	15	CASSEEGGPWAFQYF	TGTGCCAGCAGTGAAGAGGGAGGGCCTTGGGCTTTTCAGTATTTT
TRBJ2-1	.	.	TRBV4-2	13	CASSQDTQNEQFF	TGTGCCAGCAGCCAAGATACCCAGAATGAGCAGTTCTTC
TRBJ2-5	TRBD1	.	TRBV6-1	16	CASSELPGQGPETQYF	TGTGCCAGCAGTGAATTACCGGGACAGGGGCCAGAGACCCAGTACTTC
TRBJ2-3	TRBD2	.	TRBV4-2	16	CASSQESGRSTDTQYF	TGTGCCAGCAGCCAAGAGAGCGGGAGAAGTACAGATACGCAGTATTTT
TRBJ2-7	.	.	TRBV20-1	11	CSARPGIEQYF	TGCAGTGCTAGACCAGGGATAGAGCAGTACTTC
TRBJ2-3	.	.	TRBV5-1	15	CASSLVAGRTDTQYF	TGCGCCAGCAGCTTGGTTGCGGGGCGCACAGATACGCAGTATTTT
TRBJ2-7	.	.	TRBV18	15	CASSPIQAISYEQYF	TGTGCCAGCTCACCCATCCAGGCAATCTCCTACGAGCAGTACTTC
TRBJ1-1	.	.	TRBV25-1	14	CASRARGQNTEAFF	TGTGCCAGCAGAGCCAGGGGACAGAACACTGAAGCTTTCTTT
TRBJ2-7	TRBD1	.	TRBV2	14	CASRTGTVSYEQYF	TGTGCCAGCAGGACCGGGACAGTCTCCTACGAGCAGTACTTC
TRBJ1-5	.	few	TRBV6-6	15	CASSYRGNSNQPQHF	TGTGCCAGCAGTTACCGGGGTAATAGCAATCAGCCCCAGCATTTT
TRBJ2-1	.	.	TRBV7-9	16	CASSLWTGHRYNEQFF	TGTGCCAGCAGCTTATGGACGGGACATCGGTACAATGAGCAGTTCTTC
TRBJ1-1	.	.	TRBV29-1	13	CSVETVVDTEAFF	TGCAGCGTTGAAACAGTCGTGGACACTGAAGCTTTCTTT
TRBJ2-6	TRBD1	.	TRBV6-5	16	CASSLNRQGRANVLTF	TGTGCCAGCAGTTTAAACCGACAGGGGAGAGCCAACGTCCTGACTTTC
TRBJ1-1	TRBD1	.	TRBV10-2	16	CASVNRQGSRNTEAFF	TGCGCCAGCGTGAATAGACAGGGATCTCGGAACACTGAAGCTTTCTTT
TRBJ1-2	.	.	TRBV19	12	CASSNQGYGYTF	TGTGCCAGTAGTAACCAGGGGTATGGCTACACCTTC
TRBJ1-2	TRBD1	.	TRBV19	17	CASSIGLSRDRGKGYTF	TGTGCCAGTAGTATAGGACTCAGCCGGGACAGGGGGAAAGGCTACACCTTC
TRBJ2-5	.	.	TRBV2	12	CATESGGETQYF	TGTGCCACCGAGAGTGGAGGGGAGACCCAGTACTTC
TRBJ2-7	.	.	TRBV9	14	CASSPTGSSYEQYF	TGTGCCAGCAGCCCGACAGGTAGCTCCTACGAGCAGTACTTC
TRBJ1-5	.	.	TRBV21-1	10	CASSERQGLF	TGTGCCAGCAGCGAACGACAGGGTCTCTTT
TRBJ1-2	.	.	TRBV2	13	CASRDDRVYGYTF	TGTGCCAGCAGGGACGACAGAGTCTATGGCTACACCTTC
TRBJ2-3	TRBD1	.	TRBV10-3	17	CAISDSPGQGFKDTQYF	TGTGCCATCAGTGACTCTCCGGGACAGGGGTTTAAAGATACGCAGTATTTT
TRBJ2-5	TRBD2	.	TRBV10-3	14	CAISDGRAGETQYF	TGTGCCATCAGTGACGGGAGGGCCGGAGAGACCCAGTACTTC
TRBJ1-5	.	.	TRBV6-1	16	CASSEVWAWGNQPQHF	TGTGCCAGCAGTGAAGTATGGGCTTGGGGCAATCAGCCCCAGCATTTT
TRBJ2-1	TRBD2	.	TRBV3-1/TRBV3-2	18	CASSHRAASGAGGGEQFF	TGTGCCAGCAGCCATAGGGCGGCTAGCGGGGCCGGGGGGGGTGAGCAGTTCTTC
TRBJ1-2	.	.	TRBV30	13	CAWSPRGGYGYTF	TGTGCCTGGAGTCCCCGGGGGGGCTATGGCTACACCTTC